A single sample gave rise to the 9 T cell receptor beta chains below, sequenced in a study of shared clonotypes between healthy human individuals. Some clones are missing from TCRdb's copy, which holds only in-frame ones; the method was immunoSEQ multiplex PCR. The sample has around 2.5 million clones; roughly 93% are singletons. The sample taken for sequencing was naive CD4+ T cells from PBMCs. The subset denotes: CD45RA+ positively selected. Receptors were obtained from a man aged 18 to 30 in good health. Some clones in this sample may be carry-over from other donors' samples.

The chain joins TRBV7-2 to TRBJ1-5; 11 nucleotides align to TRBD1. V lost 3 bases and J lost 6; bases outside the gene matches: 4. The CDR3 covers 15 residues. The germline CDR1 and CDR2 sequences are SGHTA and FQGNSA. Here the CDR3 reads CASSFGQGAAQPQHF. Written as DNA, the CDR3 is TGTGCCAGCAGCTTTGGACAGGGGGCTGCTCAGCCCCAGCATTTT.

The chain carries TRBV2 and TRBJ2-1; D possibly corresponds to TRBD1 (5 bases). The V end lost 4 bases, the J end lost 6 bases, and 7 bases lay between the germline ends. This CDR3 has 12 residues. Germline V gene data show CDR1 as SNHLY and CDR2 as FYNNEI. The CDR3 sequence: CASSAQGNEQFF. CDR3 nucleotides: TGTGCCAGCAGTGCCCAGGGCAATGAGCAGTTCTTC.

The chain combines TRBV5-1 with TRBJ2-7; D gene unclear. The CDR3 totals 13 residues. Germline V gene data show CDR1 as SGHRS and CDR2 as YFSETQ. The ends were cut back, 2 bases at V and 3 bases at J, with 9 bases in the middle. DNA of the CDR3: TGCGCCAGCAGCTTCGACACGAACTACGAGCAGTACTTC. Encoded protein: CASSFDTNYEQYF.

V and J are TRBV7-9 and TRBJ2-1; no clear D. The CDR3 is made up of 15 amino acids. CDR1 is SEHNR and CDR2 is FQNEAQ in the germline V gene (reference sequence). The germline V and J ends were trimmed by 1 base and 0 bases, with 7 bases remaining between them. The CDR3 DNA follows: TGTGCCAGCAGCTTAGTTGTGAGCTCCTACAATGAGCAGTTCTTC. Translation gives CASSLVVSSYNEQFF.

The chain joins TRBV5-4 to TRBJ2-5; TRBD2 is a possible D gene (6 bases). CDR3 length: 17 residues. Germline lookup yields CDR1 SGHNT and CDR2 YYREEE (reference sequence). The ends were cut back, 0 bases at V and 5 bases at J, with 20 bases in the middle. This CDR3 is CASSLGGTGGPEETQYF. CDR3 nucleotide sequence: TGTGCCAGCAGCTTGGGGGGTACTGGAGGGCCGGAGGAGACCCAGTACTTC.

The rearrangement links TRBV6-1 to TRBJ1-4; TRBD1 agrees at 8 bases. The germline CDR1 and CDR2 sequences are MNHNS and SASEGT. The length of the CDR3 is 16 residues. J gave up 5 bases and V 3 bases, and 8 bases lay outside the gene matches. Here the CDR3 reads CASSDPGQGGNEKLFF. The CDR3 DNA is TGTGCCAGCAGTGATCCCGGACAGGGAGGGAATGAAAAACTGTTTTTT.

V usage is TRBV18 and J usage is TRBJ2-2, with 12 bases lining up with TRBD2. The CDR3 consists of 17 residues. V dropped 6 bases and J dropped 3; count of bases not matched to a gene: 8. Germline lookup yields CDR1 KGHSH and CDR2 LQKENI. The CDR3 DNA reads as TGTGCCAGCTCCCAACGACTAGCGGGAGTCGACACCGGGGAGCTGTTTTTT. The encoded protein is CASSQRLAGVDTGELFF.

CDR3 loop: CAARDRANSPNTEAFF. The CDR3 DNA sequence: TGTGCCGCGAGAGACAGGGCTAACTCTCCGAACACTGAAGCTTTCTTT. J is TRBJ1-1 and V is TRBV28, with 7 bases aligning to TRBD1. Germline V gene lookup returns CDR1 MDHEN and CDR2 SYDVKM. V trimming: 11 bases; J trimming: 1 base; junction bases outside the gene matches: 16. The CDR3 is made up of 16 amino acids.

The CDR3 reads CASSTAYEQYF. CDR3 bases: TGTGCCAGCAGCACCGCCTACGAGCAGTACTTC. The V and J genes are TRBV7-1 and TRBJ2-5, with D uncertain. The assigned J gene may be wrong: the sequence end matches TRBJ2-7 better. TRBV7-1 is designated an ORF whose function remains uncertain. The CDR3 totals 11 residues.